This TCR beta chain was sequenced for a study of lymphopenia after photon versus proton radiotherapy. General observations from the study: Photon-treated patients lost naive T cells and TCR diversity; proton-treated stayed stable. Post-nadir TCR diversity decline inversely tracked overall survival among those who died.

With regard to this clone: Its antigen is unidentified.

The trim removed 2 bases at V and 5 bases at J, leaving 6 bases unmatched. In germline, CDR1 is WSHSY, CDR2 SAAADI. The CDR3 is 14 amino acids. TCRdb's table, derived via immunoSEQ multiplex PCR, lists solely in-frame clones and lacks some. The sample lists under 35,000 clones, 75% to 90% occurring once. This clonotype was obtained from an older woman with pancreatic cancer. The material sequenced was peripheral blood, taken from a patient treated with proton-based radiotherapy. The chain joins TRBV10-2 to TRBJ2-7; 7 positions match TRBD2. CDR3 in DNA: TGCGCCAGCAGTGAGGGCGGGAGCCGGGACGAGCAGTACTTC. It is translated as CASSEGGSRDEQYF.